One and the same sample provided the 32 T cell receptor beta chains below, sequenced in a study of T cell repertoires in cytomegalovirus infection. Antigens for these TCRs are unknown. TCRdb redid the calling of the reads with MiXCR, one entry per CDR3 protein. The data contain 100,000 to 120,000 distinct CDR3 sequences, under 35% of them seen just once; the ten biggest clones take up approximately 41%. The sequencing used CD8+ T cells from cultured PBMCs, collected from culture after CMV antigen stimulation. Receptors originate from a human donor in good health (CMV status not recorded). Some clones in this sample may be carry-over from other donors' samples.

The rearrangement joins TRBV29-1 to TRBJ2-7; D is unresolved. CDR1 and CDR2 (germline): SQVTM, ANQGSEA. This CDR3 has 13 amino acids. The germline V and J ends were trimmed by 0 bases and 5 bases, with 11 bases remaining between them. The CDR3 sequence is CSVEEGYADEQYF. The CDR3 region has the DNA TGCAGCGTTGAAGAGGGGTACGCCGACGAGCAGTACTTC.

The chain joins TRBV7-9 to TRBJ1-2; TRBD1 is a possible D gene (5 bases). Trimming stripped 4 bases from V and 5 bases from J, with 23 bases between. Germline V gene sequence: CDR1 SEHNR, CDR2 FQNEAQ (reference sequence). CDR3 length: 17 residues. In DNA form, the CDR3 reads TGTGCCAGCAGCTCGGGAGGATCGGGACGGAGTTTTTATGGCTACACCTTC. This gives the protein CASSSGGSGRSFYGYTF.

The genes are TRBV3-1 and TRBJ2-7; TRBD2 agrees at 8 bases. The CDR3 consists of 20 residues. Germline V lookup: CDR1 LGHDT, CDR2 YNNKEL (reference sequence). Unmatched junction bases numbered 16, after V lost 0 bases and J lost 0 bases. CDR3 amino acids: CASSQDIIFRAAGGSYEQYF. In DNA form, the CDR3 reads TGTGCCAGCAGCCAAGATATCATCTTTAGGGCGGCGGGGGGCTCCTACGAGCAGTACTTC.

CDR3 protein: CASSLSTGKDGYTF. CDR3 nucleotide sequence: TGTGCCAGCAGTTTATCGACAGGAAAGGATGGCTACACCTTC. The chain is built from TRBV27 and TRBJ1-2, with D possibly being TRBD1 (6 bases). The CDR3 has 14 residues. The V gene lost 0 bases and the J gene lost 6 bases, with 11 bases spanning the gap. The germline V gene encodes CDR1 MNHEY and CDR2 SMNVEV (reference sequence).

The chain is built from TRBV7-9 and TRBJ2-7; 8 bases are shared with TRBD1. V shed 5 bases and J 0 bases; nucleotides not matched to a gene: 6. The CDR3 length is 15 residues. Germline CDR1 is SEHNR and CDR2 is FQNEAQ (reference sequence). CDR3: CASSQRTGPSYEQYF. The CDR3 DNA sequence: TGTGCCAGCAGCCAAAGGACAGGGCCCTCCTACGAGCAGTACTTC. Complete variable domain (other parts from reference TRBV7-9 and TRBJ2-7): DTGVSQNPRHKITKRGQNVTFRCDPISEHNRLYWYRQTLGQGPEFLTYFQNEAQLEKSRLLSDRFSAERPKGSFSTLEIQRTEQGDSAMYLCASSQRTGPSYEQYFGPGTRLTVT.

V gene TRBV6-2 or TRBV6-3 combines with J gene TRBJ1-1; no clear D gene. Germline V CDR1 and CDR2: MNHEY, SVGEGT. Trimming pared 0 bases from V and 3 bases from J, leaving 8 bases between. The CDR3 length is 14 residues. The CDR3 is CASSYSLWDTEAFF. The CDR3, as DNA: TGTGCCAGCAGTTACTCGCTATGGGACACTGAAGCTTTCTTT.

This clonotype was observed at least ten times. The chain uses TRBV7-2 and TRBJ1-2; D is perhaps TRBD1 (6 bases). The germline V and J ends were trimmed by 6 bases and 8 bases, with 16 bases remaining between them. Germline-derived CDR1 and CDR2 are SGHTA and FQGNSA. The CDR3 is 13 residues long. This CDR3 is CASSFDRISGYTF. DNA for the CDR3: TGTGCCAGCAGTTTCGACAGGATCTCCGGCTACACCTTC.

This chain links TRBV7-6 with TRBJ2-7; maybe TRBD1 (6 bases). Trimming pared 3 bases from V and 4 bases from J, leaving 31 bases between. The V gene's germline CDR1 is SGHVS and CDR2 FNYEAQ. The CDR3 length is 20 residues. CDR3 loop: CASSFPQGERENSTLYEQYF. DNA for the CDR3: TGTGCCAGCAGCTTTCCACAGGGCGAGCGCGAAAACTCAACCCTTTACGAGCAGTACTTC.

This clonotype has more than one count but fewer than ten. Germline and junction disagree at one end, which may indicate a read error. This CDR3 reads CASSRLAGEQFF. DNA for the CDR3: TGTGCTAGCAGCAGACTAGCTGGTGAGCAGTTCTTC. This sequence joins TRBV7-7 and TRBJ2-1; 7 nucleotides align to TRBD2. The CDR3 contains 12 residues. Germline V gives CDR1 SSHAT, CDR2 FNYEAQ (reference sequence). Complete variable domain (other parts from reference TRBV7-7 and TRBJ2-1): GAGVSQSPRYKVTKRGQDVTLRCDPISSHATLYWYQQALGQGPEFLTYFNYEAQPDKSGLPSDRFSAERPEGSISTLTIQRTEQRDSAMYRCASSRLAGEQFFGPGTRLTVL.

This clonotype occurred a few times. The chain's CDR3 is CASSLATGNYGYTF. The CDR3 DNA sequence: TGTGCCAGCAGCTTAGCGACGGGAAACTATGGCTACACCTTC. The V and J genes are TRBV7-9 and TRBJ1-2; D is undetermined. The V end was cut by 0 bases, the J end by 2 bases, with 7 bases between. Germline CDR1 is SEHNR and CDR2 is FQNEAQ (reference sequence). This CDR3 has 14 amino acids.

V and J are TRBV27 and TRBJ1-5, with D perhaps matching TRBD1 (6 bases). This CDR3 contains 13 residues. Per germline, CDR1 MNHEY and CDR2 SMNVEV (reference sequence). V shed 8 bases and J shed 5 bases, with 13 bases lying between them. CDR3 nucleotides: TGTGCCAGCCAACAGGGTATCCATCAGCCCCAGCATTTT. This translates into CASQQGIHQPQHF.

This clonotype was observed a few times. The chain is built from TRBV11-2 and TRBJ2-1, with D perhaps matching TRBD2 (5 bases). V gave up 5 bases and J gave up 10 bases, with 21 bases separating them. The length of the CDR3 is 15 residues. CDR1 SGHAT and CDR2 FQNNGV come from the germline V gene. CDR3 region: CASSPFYGIGSEQFF. DNA for the CDR3: TGTGCCAGCAGCCCGTTCTATGGTATTGGGAGCGAGCAGTTCTTC.

The chain joins TRBV15 to TRBJ2-3; 10 nucleotides align to TRBD2. This CDR3 has 15 residues. Germline CDR1 reads LNHNV; CDR2 reads YYDKDF (reference sequence). With V trimmed by 7 bases and J by 4 bases, 8 bases remained unmatched. The CDR3: CATNAAGGLPDTQYF. Here the CDR3 DNA reads TGTGCCACCAACGCAGCGGGGGGGCTTCCAGATACGCAGTATTTT.

This clonotype was observed many times. The V gene is TRBV4-3, the J gene TRBJ1-3; no definite D call. The CDR3 extends over 17 amino acids. Germline values: CDR1 LGHNA, CDR2 YSLEER. Trimming removed 0 bases at V and 0 bases at J, with 12 bases between. The CDR3 bases are TGCGCCAGCAGCCAAGAAACAGCAGTCCACTCTGGAAACACCATATATTTT. Amino acids: CASSQETAVHSGNTIYF.

V usage is TRBV12-5 and J usage is TRBJ2-7; D tentatively fits TRBD1 or TRBD2 (7 bases each). Trimming took off 5 bases at V and 4 bases at J, with 15 bases between the two ends. Germline CDR1 and CDR2: LGHNT and FRNRAP. The CDR3 consists of 14 residues. CDR3 nucleotides: TGTGCTAGTGGTCCAGGGGGGGTTAGTTACGAGCAGTACTTC. It specifies CASGPGGVSYEQYF.

The CDR3 loop is CANSGLGTITGELFF. The CDR3 DNA is TGTGCCAACAGCGGACTCGGGACTATCACCGGGGAGCTGTTTTTT. This chain joins TRBV2 and TRBJ2-2, with 7 nucleotides matching TRBD2. Looked up from germline, CDR1 is SNHLY and CDR2 is FYNNEI. The CDR3 consists of 15 residues. After removal of 10 bases from V and 4 bases from J, the junction contained 12 bases not matched to a gene.

V gene TRBV5-1 combines with J gene TRBJ2-1; 10 bases line up with TRBD2. CDR1 and CDR2 (germline): SGHRS, YFSETQ. Unmatched junction bases numbered 3, after V lost 6 bases and J lost 3 bases. This CDR3 has 14 amino acids. As DNA, the CDR3 is TGCGCCAGCACCCCTAGCGGGGGCTACAATGAGCAGTTCTTC. Its protein product is CASTPSGGYNEQFF.

The rearrangement links TRBV2 to TRBJ2-1; 11 nucleotides line up with TRBD2. Germline CDR1 is SNHLY and CDR2 is FYNNEI. The junction had 2 bases not matched to a gene; V was cut back by 6 bases and J by 4 bases. The CDR3 extends over 14 amino acids. CDR3 coding DNA: TGTGCCAGCAGCGGGACTAGCGGTTACAATGAGCAGTTCTTC. Amino acid sequence: CASSGTSGYNEQFF.

This clonotype has a handful of counts. V gene TRBV6-6 combines with J gene TRBJ2-3; no firm D call. The V gene lost 1 base and the J gene lost 2 bases, with 22 bases spanning the gap. The CDR3 has 19 residues. Germline assignment: CDR1 MNHNY and CDR2 SVGAGI (reference sequence). CDR3 DNA: TGTGCCAGCAGTTACTTAACCGGGCCCCTCGAGGATTCCACAGATACGCAGTATTTT. Protein: CASSYLTGPLEDSTDTQYF.

This clonotype has just a few counts. The chain couples TRBV20-1 to TRBJ2-7, with 7 nucleotides matching TRBD1. Germline CDR1 DFQATT, CDR2 SNEGSKA (reference sequence). The V segment lost 1 base and the J segment 0 bases; nucleotides outside the gene matches: 9. The CDR3 spans 16 residues. DNA for the CDR3: TGCAGTGCTAGAGCCTCGATCCGGGACAGCTCCTACGAGCAGTACTTC. This sequence encodes CSARASIRDSSYEQYF.

The V call is TRBV19, the J call TRBJ2-6; D not certain. The CDR3 has 18 residues. The V end lost 1 base, the J end lost 0 bases, and 13 bases lay between the germline ends. Germline lookup yields CDR1 LNHDA and CDR2 SQIVND (reference sequence). CDR3 in amino acids: CASSIGFDINSGANVLTF. CDR3 DNA: TGTGCCAGTAGTATAGGTTTTGACATCAACTCTGGGGCCAACGTCCTGACTTTC. Full variable domain (outside the CDR3, taken from reference TRBV19 and TRBJ2-6): DGGITQSPKYLFRKEGQNVTLSCEQNLNHDAMYWYRQDPGQGLRLIYYSQIVNDFQKGDIAEGYSVSREKKESFPLTVTSAQKNPTAFYLCASSIGFDINSGANVLTFGAGSRLTVL.

This clonotype was counted between two and nine times. The chain uses TRBV24-1 and TRBJ2-3, with D unclear. The V gene's germline CDR1 is KGHDR and CDR2 SFDVKD. Trimming shortened V by 2 bases and J by 4 bases, and 0 bases separated the two germline ends. CDR3 length: 11 residues. The CDR3 DNA is TGTGCCACCAGTGATTCAGATACGCAGTATTTT. It is translated as CATSDSDTQYF.

A remark on this clonotype: Possible read error: a much larger clone is one base away. The chain links TRBV7-3 to TRBJ2-5; 8 bases agree with TRBD2. After removal of 5 bases from V and 5 bases from J, the junction contained 10 bases not matched to a gene. This CDR3 comprises 15 residues. Per the germline V gene, CDR1 is SGHTA and CDR2 is FQGTGA. CDR3 DNA: TGTGCCAGCAGCCGGACTAGCTGGGCCCTGGAGACCCAGTACTTC. Translation: CASSRTSWALETQYF. Filled out from reference TRBV7-3 and TRBJ2-5, the complete variable domain reads GAGVSQTPSNKVTEKGKYVELRCDPISGHTALYWYRQSLGQGPEFLIYFQGTGAADDSGLPNDRFFAVRPEGSVSTLKIQRTERGDSAVYLCASSRTSWALETQYFGPGTRLLVL.

V is TRBV7-8 and J is TRBJ2-2, with D hard to call. V lost 4 bases, J lost 0 bases, and 12 bases lay in between. The germline V gene encodes CDR1 SGHVS and CDR2 FQNEAQ. The CDR3 spans 16 residues. The CDR3 loop reads CASSSSLHANTGELFF. The CDR3 region has the DNA TGTGCCAGCAGCTCGAGCCTTCACGCGAACACCGGGGAGCTGTTTTTT.

This clonotype has ten or more counts. The V gene is TRBV12-3 or TRBV12-4, the J gene TRBJ2-7, with TRBD1 identical over 10 bases. The CDR3 totals 13 residues. The V gene end was trimmed by 6 bases and the J gene end by 6 bases; junction bases not matched to a gene: 5. CDR3 nucleotide sequence: TGTGCCAGCAGACGGGACAGGGGAGGCGAGCAGTACTTC. This codes for CASRRDRGGEQYF.

The chain links TRBV9 to TRBJ2-3; weak D call: TRBD1 (5 bases). Per the germline V gene, CDR1 is SGDLS and CDR2 is YYNGEE. CDR3 length equals 12 residues. V was trimmed by 3 bases and J by 11 bases, leaving 13 bases between them. The CDR3 loop is CASSATDTGQYF. CDR3 nucleotides: TGTGCCAGCAGCGCGACGGACACGGGGCAGTATTTT.

This clonotype was seen more than once but under ten times. This sequence joins TRBV28 and TRBJ1-2; D is uncertain. CDR1 and CDR2 from the germline V gene are MDHEN and SYDVKM. Trimming shortened V by 5 bases and J by 7 bases, and 17 bases separated the two germline ends. This CDR3 contains 14 residues. The CDR3 nucleotides are TGTGCCAGCAGTACAATAGGCTCCTGGATTGGCTACACCTTC. The encoded protein is CASSTIGSWIGYTF.

This clonotype has a handful of counts. V gene TRBV6-8 combines with J gene TRBJ2-3; 8 nucleotides agree with TRBD1. Trimming at V came to 5 bases and at J to 3 bases, leaving 7 bases not matched to a gene. Germline V gene data show CDR1 as MNHGY and CDR2 as SAAAGT. The CDR3 has 15 amino acids. CDR3 sequence (DNA): TGTGCCAGCAGTGAAGTAACAGGGGGGACAGATACGCAGTATTTT. Its translation: CASSEVTGGTDTQYF.

This rearrangement joins TRBV18 to TRBJ2-7, with D perhaps TRBD1 (6 bases). CDR3 length: 17 amino acids. Germline values: CDR1 KGHSH, CDR2 LQKENI. V was shortened by 0 bases and J by 2 bases, with 17 bases between the two germline ends. The CDR3 sequence: CASSPPEFQGTPYEQYF. DNA for the CDR3: TGTGCCAGCTCACCACCGGAGTTTCAGGGGACACCCTACGAGCAGTACTTC. Filled out from reference TRBV18 and TRBJ2-7, the complete variable domain reads NAGVMQNPRHLVRRRGQEARLRCSPMKGHSHVYWYRQLPEEGLKFMVYLQKENIIDESGMPKERFSAEFPKEGPSILRIQQVVRGDSAAYFCASSPPEFQGTPYEQYFGPGTRLTVT.

About this clonotype: At one boundary the junction diverges from the germline segment, which might be a read error. The chain employs TRBV7-2 and TRBJ2-3; 11 nucleotides agree with TRBD2. The CDR3 length is 14 residues. The germline CDR1 and CDR2 sequences are SGHTA and FQGNSA. CDR3 loop: CASSLELAGEGASF. CDR3 DNA: TGTGCCAGCAGCTTAGAACTAGCGGGGGAGGGGGCCTCTTTT.

J is TRBJ2-5 and V is TRBV5-1; D call uncertain. CDR1 and CDR2 from the germline V gene are SGHRS and YFSETQ. Trimming shortened V by 1 base and J by 1 base, and 8 bases separated the two germline ends. The CDR3 has 14 amino acids. The CDR3 nucleotides are TGCGCCAGCAGCTTGAAGGCAGCCCAAGAGACCCAGTACTTC. It encodes CASSLKAAQETQYF.

V is TRBV27 and J is TRBJ1-1, with D possibly TRBD1 on 5 matching bases. CDR1 and CDR2 (germline): MNHEY, SMNVEV (reference sequence). V was clipped by 4 bases and J by 5 bases, with 14 bases between them. This CDR3 has 14 residues. CDR3 loop: CASSSDSRVTEAFF. The CDR3 region has the DNA TGTGCCAGCAGTTCTGACAGCCGGGTGACTGAAGCTTTCTTT.